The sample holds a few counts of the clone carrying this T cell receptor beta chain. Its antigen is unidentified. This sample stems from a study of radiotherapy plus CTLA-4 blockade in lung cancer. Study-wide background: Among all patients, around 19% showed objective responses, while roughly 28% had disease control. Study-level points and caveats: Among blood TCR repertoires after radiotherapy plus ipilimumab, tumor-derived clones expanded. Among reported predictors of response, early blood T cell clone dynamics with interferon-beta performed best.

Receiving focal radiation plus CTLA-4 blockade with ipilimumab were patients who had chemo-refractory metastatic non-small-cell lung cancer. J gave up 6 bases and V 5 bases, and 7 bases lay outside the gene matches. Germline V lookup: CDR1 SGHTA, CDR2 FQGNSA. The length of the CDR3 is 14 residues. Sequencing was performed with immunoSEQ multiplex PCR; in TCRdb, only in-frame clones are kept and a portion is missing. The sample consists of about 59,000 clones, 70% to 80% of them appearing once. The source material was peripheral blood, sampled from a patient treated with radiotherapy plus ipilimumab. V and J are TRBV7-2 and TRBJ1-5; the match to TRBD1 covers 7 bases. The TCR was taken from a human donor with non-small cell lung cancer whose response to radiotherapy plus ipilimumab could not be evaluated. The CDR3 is CASSAGQEGQPQHF. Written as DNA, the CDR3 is TGTGCCAGCAGCGCAGGACAGGAAGGTCAGCCCCAGCATTTT.